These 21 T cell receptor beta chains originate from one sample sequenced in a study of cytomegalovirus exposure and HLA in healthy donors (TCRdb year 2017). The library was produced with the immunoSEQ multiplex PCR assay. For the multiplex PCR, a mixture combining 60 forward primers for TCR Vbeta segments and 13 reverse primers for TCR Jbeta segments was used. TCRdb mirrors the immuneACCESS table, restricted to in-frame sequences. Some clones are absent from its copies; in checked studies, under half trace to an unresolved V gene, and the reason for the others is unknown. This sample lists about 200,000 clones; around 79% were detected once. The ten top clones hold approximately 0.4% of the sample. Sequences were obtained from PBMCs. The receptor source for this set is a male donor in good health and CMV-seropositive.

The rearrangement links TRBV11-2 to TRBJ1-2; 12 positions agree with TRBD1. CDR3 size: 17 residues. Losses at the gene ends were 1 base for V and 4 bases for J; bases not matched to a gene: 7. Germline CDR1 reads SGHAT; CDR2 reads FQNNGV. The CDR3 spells CASSLVGTGGAVYGYTF. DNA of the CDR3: TGTGCCAGCAGCTTAGTTGGGACAGGGGGCGCAGTCTATGGCTACACCTTC.

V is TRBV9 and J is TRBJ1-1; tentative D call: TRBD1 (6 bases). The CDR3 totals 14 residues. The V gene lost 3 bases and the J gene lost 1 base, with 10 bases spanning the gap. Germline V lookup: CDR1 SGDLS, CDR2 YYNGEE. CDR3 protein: CASSAATGNTEAFF. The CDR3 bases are TGTGCCAGCAGCGCCGCGACAGGGAACACTGAAGCTTTCTTT.

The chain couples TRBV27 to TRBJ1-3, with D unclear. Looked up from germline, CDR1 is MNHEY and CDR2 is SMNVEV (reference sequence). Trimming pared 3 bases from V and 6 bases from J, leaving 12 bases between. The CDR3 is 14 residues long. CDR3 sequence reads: CASSFSGSANTIYF. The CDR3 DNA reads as TGTGCCAGCAGTTTTTCGGGAAGCGCAAACACCATATATTTT.

Here the CDR3 reads CASSQSWTDGNTIYF. For the CDR3, the DNA is TGCGCCAGCAGTCAATCGTGGACAGATGGAAACACCATATATTTT. The gene calls are TRBV23-1 and TRBJ1-3, with D possibly TRBD1 on 6 matching bases. TRBV23-1 counts as an open reading frame of uncertain function. There are 15 residues in the CDR3. The V and J ends lost 0 bases and 3 bases respectively, with 9 bases between them.

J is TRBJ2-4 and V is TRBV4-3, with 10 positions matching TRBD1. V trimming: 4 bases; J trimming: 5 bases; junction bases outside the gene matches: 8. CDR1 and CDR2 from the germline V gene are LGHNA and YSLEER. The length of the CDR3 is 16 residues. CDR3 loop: CASSRSLTGGQNIQYF. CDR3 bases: TGCGCCAGCAGCCGCAGCCTGACAGGGGGCCAAAACATTCAGTACTTC.

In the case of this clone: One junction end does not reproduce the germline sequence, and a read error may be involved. Here the CDR3 DNA reads TGTGCCAGCAGCACAACCCCGTCGGGCACAGGGTGGGACTTC. Encoded protein: CASSTTPSGTGWDF. This rearrangement joins TRBV7-2 to TRBJ2-4, with D maybe TRBD1 (6 bases). Germline V gene sequence: CDR1 SGHTA, CDR2 FQGNSA. This CDR3 has 14 residues.

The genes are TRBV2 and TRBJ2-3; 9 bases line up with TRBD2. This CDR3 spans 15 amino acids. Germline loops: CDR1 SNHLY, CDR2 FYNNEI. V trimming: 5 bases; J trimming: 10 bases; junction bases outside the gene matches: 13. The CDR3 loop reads CASSPVASGAGPQYF. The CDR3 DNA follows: TGTGCCAGCAGTCCCGTGGCTAGCGGGGCCGGCCCGCAGTATTTT.

The CDR3 is CASHRQGSPEAFF. The CDR3 bases are TGTGCCAGTCACCGACAGGGTTCGCCTGAAGCTTTCTTT. The chain has TRBV19 and TRBJ1-1, with 7 bases matching TRBD1. Per germline, CDR1 LNHDA and CDR2 SQIVND (reference sequence). With 8 bases clipped from V and 6 bases from J, the junction kept 9 bases outside the gene matches. The CDR3 length is 13 residues. Drawing the rest from reference TRBV19 and TRBJ1-1, the complete variable domain is DGGITQSPKYLFRKEGQNVTLSCEQNLNHDAMYWYRQDPGQGLRLIYYSQIVNDFQKGDIAEGYSVSREKKESFPLTVTSAQKNPTAFYLCASHRQGSPEAFFGQGTRLTVV.

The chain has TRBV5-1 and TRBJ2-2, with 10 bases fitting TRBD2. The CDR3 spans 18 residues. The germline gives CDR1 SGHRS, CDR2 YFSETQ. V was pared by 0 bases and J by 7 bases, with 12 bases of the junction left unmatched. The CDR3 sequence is CASSLALAGVGVSGELFF. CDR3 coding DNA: TGCGCCAGCAGCTTGGCCCTAGCGGGAGTTGGGGTGAGCGGGGAGCTGTTTTTT.

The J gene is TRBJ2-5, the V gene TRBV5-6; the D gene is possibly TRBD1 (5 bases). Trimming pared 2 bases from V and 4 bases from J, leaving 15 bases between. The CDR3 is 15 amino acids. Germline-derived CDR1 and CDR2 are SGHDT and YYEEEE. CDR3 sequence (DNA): TGTGCCAGCAGCTTTTCAGGGCGGATGGGAGAGACCCAGTACTTC. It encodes CASSFSGRMGETQYF.

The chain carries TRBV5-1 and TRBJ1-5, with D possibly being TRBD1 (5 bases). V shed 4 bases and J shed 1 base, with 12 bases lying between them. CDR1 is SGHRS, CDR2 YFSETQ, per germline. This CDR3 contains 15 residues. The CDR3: CASSPGQGSNQPQHF. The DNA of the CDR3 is TGCGCCAGCAGCCCCGGGCAGGGCAGCAATCAGCCCCAGCATTTT.

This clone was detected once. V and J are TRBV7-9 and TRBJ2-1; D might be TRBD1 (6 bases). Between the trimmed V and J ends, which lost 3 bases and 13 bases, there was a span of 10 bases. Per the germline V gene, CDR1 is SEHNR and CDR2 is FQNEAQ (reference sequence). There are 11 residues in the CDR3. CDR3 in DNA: TGTGCCAGCAGCTTCGCCGGGACACAGTTCTTC. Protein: CASSFAGTQFF. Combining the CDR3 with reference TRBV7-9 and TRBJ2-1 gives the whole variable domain DTGVSQNPRHKITKRGQNVTFRCDPISEHNRLYWYRQTLGQGPEFLTYFQNEAQLEKSRLLSDRFSAERPKGSFSTLEIQRTEQGDSAMYLCASSFAGTQFFGPGTRLTVL.

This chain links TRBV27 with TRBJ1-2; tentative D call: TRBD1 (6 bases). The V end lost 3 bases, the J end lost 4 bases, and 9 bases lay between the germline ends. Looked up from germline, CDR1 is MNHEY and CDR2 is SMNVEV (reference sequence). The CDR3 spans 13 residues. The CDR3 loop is CASSFQDSYGYTF. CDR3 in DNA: TGTGCCAGCAGTTTTCAGGACAGCTATGGCTACACCTTC.

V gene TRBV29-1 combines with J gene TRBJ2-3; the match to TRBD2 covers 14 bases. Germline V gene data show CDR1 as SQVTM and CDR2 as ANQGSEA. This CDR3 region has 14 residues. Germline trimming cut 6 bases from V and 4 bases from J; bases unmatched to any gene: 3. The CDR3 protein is CSVETSGRADTQYF. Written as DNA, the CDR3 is TGCAGCGTCGAGACTAGCGGGAGGGCAGATACGCAGTATTTT.

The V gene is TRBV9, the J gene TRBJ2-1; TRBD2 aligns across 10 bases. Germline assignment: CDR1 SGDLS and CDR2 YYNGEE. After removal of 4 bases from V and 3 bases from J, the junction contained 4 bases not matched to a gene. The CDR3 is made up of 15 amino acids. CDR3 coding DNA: TGTGCCAGCAGCTCTTTAGCGGGGGGCTACAATGAGCAGTTCTTC. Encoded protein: CASSSLAGGYNEQFF.

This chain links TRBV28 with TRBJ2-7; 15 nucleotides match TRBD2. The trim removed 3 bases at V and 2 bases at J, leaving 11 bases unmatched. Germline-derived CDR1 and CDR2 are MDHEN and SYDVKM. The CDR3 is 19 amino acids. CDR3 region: CASSFQYPGTSGRPYEQYF. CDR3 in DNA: TGTGCCAGCAGTTTTCAGTATCCCGGGACTAGCGGGAGGCCCTACGAGCAGTACTTC.

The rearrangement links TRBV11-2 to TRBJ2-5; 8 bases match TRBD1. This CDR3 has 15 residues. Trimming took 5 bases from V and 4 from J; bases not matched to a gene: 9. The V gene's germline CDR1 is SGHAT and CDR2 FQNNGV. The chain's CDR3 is CASSRTGTGRETQYF. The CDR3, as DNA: TGTGCCAGCAGCCGAACAGGGACAGGCCGAGAGACCCAGTACTTC.

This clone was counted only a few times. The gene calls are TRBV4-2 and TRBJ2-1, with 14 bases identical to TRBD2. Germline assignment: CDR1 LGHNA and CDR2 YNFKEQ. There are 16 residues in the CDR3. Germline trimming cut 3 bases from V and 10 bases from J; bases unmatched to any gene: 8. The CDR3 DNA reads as TGTGCCAGCAGCCAGCCTCCGGGACTAGCGGGAGCCGAGCAGTTCTTC. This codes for CASSQPPGLAGAEQFF.

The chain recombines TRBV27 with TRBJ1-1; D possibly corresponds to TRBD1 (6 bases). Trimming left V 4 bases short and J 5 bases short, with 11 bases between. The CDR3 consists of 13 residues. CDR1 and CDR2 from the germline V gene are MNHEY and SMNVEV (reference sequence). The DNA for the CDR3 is TGTGCCAGCAGTTACAGGGTCTGGACTGAAGCTTTCTTT. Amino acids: CASSYRVWTEAFF.

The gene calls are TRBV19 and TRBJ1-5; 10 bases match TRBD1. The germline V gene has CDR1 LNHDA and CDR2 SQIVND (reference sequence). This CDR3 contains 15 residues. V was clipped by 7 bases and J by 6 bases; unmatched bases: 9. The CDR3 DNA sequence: TGTGCCAGTATCGAAGGGGACAGGGGCGGTCAGCCCCAGCATTTT. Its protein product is CASIEGDRGGQPQHF. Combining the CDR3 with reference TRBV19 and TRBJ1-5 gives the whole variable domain DGGITQSPKYLFRKEGQNVTLSCEQNLNHDAMYWYRQDPGQGLRLIYYSQIVNDFQKGDIAEGYSVSREKKESFPLTVTSAQKNPTAFYLCASIEGDRGGQPQHFGDGTRLSIL.

The CDR3 sequence: CASSVGGVNTNEQYF. Here the CDR3 DNA reads TGTGCCAGCAGCGTAGGCGGGGTCAACACTAATGAGCAGTACTTC. V gene TRBV9 combines with J gene TRBJ2-7, with D perhaps matching TRBD2 (6 bases). Germline V gene data show CDR1 as SGDLS and CDR2 as YYNGEE. Trimming left V 0 bases short and J 7 bases short, with 17 bases between. This CDR3 spans 15 amino acids.